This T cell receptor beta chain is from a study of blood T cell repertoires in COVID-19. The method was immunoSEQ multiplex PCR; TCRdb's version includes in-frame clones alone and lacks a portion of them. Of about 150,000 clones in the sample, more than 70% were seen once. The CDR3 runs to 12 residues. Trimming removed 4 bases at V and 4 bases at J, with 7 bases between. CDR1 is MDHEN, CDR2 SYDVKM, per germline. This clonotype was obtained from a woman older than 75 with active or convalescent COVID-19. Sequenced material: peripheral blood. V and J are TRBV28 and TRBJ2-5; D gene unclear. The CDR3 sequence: CASSSPVETQYF. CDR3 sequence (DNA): TGTGCCAGCAGTTCCCCTGTAGAGACCCAGTACTTC. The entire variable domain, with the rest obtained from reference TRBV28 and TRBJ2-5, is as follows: DVKVTQSSRYLVKRTGEKVFLECVQDMDHENMFWYRQDPGLGLRLIYFSYDVKMKEKGDIPEGYSVSREKKERFSLILESASTNQTSMYLCASSSPVETQYFGPGTRLLVL.